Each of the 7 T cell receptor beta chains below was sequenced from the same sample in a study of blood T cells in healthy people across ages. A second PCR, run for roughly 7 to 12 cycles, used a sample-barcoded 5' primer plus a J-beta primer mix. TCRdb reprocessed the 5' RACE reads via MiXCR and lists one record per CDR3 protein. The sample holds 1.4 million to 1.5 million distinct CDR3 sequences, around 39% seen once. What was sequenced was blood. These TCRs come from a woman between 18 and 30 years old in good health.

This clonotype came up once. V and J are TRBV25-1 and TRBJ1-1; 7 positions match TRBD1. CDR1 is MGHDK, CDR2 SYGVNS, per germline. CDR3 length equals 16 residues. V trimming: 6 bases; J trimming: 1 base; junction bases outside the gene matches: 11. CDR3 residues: CASSAIRQGRNTEAFF. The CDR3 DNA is TGTGCCAGCAGCGCTATTAGACAGGGCAGGAACACTGAAGCTTTCTTT.

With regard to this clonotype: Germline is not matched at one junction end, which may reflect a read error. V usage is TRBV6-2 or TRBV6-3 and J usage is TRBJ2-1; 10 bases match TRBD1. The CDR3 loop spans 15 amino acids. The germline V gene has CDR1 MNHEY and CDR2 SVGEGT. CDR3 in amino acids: CASGDTGQGYKEQFF. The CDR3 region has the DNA TGTGCCAGTGGAGACACGGGACAGGGGTACAAGGAGCAGTTCTTC.

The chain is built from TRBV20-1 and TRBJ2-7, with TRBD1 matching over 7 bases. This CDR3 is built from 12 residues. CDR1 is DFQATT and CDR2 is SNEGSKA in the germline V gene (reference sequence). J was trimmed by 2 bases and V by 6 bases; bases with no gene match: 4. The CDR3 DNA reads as TGCAGTGCCATCGGACAGGCCTACGAGCAGTACTTC. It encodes CSAIGQAYEQYF.

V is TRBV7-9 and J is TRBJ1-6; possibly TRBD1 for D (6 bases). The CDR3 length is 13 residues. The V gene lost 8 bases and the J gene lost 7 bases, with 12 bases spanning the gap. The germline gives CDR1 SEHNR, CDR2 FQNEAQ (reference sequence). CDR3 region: CASDGGRNSPLHF. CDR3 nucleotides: TGTGCCAGCGACGGGGGCCGGAATTCACCCCTCCACTTT.

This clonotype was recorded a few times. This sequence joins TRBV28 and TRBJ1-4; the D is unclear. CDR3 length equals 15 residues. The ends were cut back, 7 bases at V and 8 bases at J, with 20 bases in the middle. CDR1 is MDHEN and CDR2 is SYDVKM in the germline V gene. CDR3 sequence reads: CASNPSAGDKEKLFF. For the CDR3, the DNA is TGTGCCAGCAATCCGAGCGCTGGGGATAAAGAAAAACTGTTTTTT.

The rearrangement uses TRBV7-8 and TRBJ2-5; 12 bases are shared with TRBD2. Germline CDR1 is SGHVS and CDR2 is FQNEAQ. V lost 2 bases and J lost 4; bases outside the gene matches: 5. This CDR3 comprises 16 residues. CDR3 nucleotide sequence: TGTGCCAGCAGCTTAAGTGTGGGACTAGCGGGAGAGACCCAGTACTTC. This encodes CASSLSVGLAGETQYF.

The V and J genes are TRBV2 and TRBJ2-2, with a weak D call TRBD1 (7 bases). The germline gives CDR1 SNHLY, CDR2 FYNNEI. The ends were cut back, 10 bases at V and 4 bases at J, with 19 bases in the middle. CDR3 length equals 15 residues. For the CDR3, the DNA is TGTGCCAAGGGGGTACAGGGGACTTCCACCGGGGAGCTGTTTTTT. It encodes CAKGVQGTSTGELFF.